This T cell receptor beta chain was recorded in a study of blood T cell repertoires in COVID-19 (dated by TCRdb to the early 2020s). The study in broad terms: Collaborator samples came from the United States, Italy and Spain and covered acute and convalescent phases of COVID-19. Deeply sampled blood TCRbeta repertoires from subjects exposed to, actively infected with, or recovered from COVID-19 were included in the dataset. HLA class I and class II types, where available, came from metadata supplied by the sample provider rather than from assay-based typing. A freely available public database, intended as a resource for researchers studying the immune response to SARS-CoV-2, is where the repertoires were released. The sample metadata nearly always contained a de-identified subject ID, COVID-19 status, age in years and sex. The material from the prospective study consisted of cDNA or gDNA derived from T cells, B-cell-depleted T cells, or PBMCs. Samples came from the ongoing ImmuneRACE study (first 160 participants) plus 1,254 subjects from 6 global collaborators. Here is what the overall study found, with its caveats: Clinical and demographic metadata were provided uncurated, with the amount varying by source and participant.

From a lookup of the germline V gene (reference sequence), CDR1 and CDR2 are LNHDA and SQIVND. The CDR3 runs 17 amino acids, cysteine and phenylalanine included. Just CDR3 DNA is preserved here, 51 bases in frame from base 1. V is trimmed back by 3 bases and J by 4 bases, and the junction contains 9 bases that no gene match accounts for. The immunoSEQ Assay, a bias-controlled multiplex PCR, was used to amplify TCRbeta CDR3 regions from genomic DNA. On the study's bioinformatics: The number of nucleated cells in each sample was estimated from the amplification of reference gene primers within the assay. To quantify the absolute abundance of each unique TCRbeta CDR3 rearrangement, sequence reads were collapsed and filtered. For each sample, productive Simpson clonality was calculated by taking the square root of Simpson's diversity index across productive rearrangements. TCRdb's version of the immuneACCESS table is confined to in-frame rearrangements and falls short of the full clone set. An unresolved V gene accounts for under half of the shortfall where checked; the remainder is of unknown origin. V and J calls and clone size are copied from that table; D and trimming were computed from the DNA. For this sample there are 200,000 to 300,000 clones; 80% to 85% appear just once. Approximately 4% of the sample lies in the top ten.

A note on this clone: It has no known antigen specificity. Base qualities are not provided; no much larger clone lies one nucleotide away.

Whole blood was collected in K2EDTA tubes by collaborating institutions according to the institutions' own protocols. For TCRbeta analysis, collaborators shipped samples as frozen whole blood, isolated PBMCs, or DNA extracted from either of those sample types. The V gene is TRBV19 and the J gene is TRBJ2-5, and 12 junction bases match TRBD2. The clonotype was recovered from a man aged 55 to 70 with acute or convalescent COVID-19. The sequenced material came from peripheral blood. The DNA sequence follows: TGTGCCAGTAGTATGAGACTAGCGGGAGCAGCGCGAGAGACCCAGTACTTC. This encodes CASSMRLAGAARETQYF.